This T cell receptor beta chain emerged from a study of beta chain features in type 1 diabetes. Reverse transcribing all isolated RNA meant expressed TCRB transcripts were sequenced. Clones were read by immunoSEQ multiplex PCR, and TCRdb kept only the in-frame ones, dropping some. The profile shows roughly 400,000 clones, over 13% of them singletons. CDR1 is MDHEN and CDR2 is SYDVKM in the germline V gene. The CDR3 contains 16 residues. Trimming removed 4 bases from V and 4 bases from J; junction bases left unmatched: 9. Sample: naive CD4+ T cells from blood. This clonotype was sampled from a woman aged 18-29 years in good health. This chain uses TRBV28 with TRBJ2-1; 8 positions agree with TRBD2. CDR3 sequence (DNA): TGTGCCAGCAGTTCCCCAACGGGAGGGGCATACAATGAGCAGTTCTTC. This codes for CASSSPTGGAYNEQFF.